This T cell receptor beta chain originates from a study of control samples from healthy donors and cancer patients. The V gene end was trimmed by 7 bases and the J gene end by 1 base; junction bases not matched to a gene: 14. The CDR3 runs 19 residues. Germline CDR1 SGHDN, CDR2 FVKESK. Generated by immunoSEQ multiplex PCR, the TCRdb table keeps only in-frame clones and is missing some. Of 120,000 or so clones in the sample, roughly 90% were seen once. The chain uses TRBV14 and TRBJ2-3; 13 positions agree with TRBD2. This receptor was obtained from a man aged 18 to 35 in good health. Sequenced input: blood. CDR3: CASTRGRTSGRLGTDTQYF. CDR3 nucleotide sequence: TGTGCCAGCACCCGAGGAAGGACTAGCGGGAGACTTGGCACAGATACGCAGTATTTT.